The entry below gives a single T cell receptor beta chain sequence along with its context. What it binds is unknown. This specimen comes from a study of Tregs in tolerant kidney transplant recipients. Findings of the study overall: The most relevant donor-specific Treg TCRbeta repertoire apparently came from expansion with activated donor B cells. Findings come from small patient numbers and require larger validation.

The CDR3 length is 20 residues. Germline V gives CDR1 LGHNA, CDR2 YSLEER. With 3 bases removed from V and 0 bases from J, the gap between germline ends came to 21 bases. TCRdb's copy holds only in-frame clones and misses some; the assay was immunoSEQ multiplex PCR. Here the sample spans roughly 7,800 clones, about 44% being singletons. The origin of this receptor is a human donor in good health. Sequenced: CD4+ T cells from blood cultured with allogeneic cells. The chain couples TRBV4-3 to TRBJ2-6; D remains ambiguous. The CDR3 DNA sequence: TGCGCCAGCAGCCAGCTTCACCCGGGTTCACTCCTCTCTGGGGCCAACGTCCTGACTTTC. This codes for CASSQLHPGSLLSGANVLTF.